One sample yielded the 19 T cell receptor beta chains listed below, sequenced in a study of blood T cells in healthy people across ages. With a J-beta primer mix and a sample-barcoded 5' primer, a second PCR ran about 7 to 12 cycles. In TCRdb, the 5' RACE reads were re-called with MiXCR into one record per CDR3 protein. The sample lists some 1.7 million distinct CDR3 sequences, 28% seen once, with over 7% in the top ten. The source material was blood. Receptor source: a woman in her twenties or thirties in good health.

This clonotype has a handful of counts. CDR3: CASSLGRGHTDTQYF. CDR3 DNA: TGTGCCAGCAGCTTAGGGCGGGGGCACACAGATACGCAGTATTTT. The V call is TRBV13, the J call TRBJ2-3; D perhaps matches TRBD2 (7 bases). V was trimmed by 0 bases and J by 2 bases, leaving 9 bases between them. CDR1 is PRHDT, CDR2 FYEKMQ, per germline (reference sequence). This CDR3 contains 15 residues.

This chain uses TRBV15 with TRBJ2-4; tentatively, D is TRBD2 (6 bases). Per the germline V gene, CDR1 is LNHNV and CDR2 is YYDKDF (reference sequence). The CDR3 totals 17 residues. V shed 0 bases and J shed 13 bases, with 25 bases lying between them. CDR3: CATSREEAGKAYNEQYF. As DNA, the CDR3 is TGTGCCACCAGCAGAGAGGAGGCGGGGAAAGCCTACAATGAGCAGTACTTC.

In its sample, this clonotype was seen many times. The gene calls are TRBV7-9 and TRBJ2-1, with D hard to call. V was trimmed by 4 bases and J by 0 bases, leaving 7 bases between them. This CDR3 contains 14 residues. Germline V gene sequence: CDR1 SEHNR, CDR2 FQNEAQ (reference sequence). The CDR3 spells CASSSWDSYNEQFF. The CDR3 DNA reads as TGTGCCAGCAGCTCCTGGGACTCCTACAATGAGCAGTTCTTC.

The chain is built from TRBV7-2 and TRBJ2-1, with a weak D call TRBD1 (7 bases). CDR1 and CDR2 (germline): SGHTA, FQGNSA. V dropped 8 bases and J dropped 2 bases, with 16 bases sitting between them. The CDR3 totals 15 residues. The CDR3 protein is CASGVDREAYNEQFF. The CDR3 bases are TGTGCCAGCGGGGTCGACAGGGAGGCCTACAATGAGCAGTTCTTC.

This clonotype was seen ten or more times. The chain combines TRBV28 with TRBJ2-7; 8 bases are shared with TRBD1. Looked up from germline, CDR1 is MDHEN and CDR2 is SYDVKM. The CDR3 contains 13 residues. V dropped 7 bases and J dropped 3; count of bases not matched to a gene: 5. The CDR3 reads CASTTGANYEQYF. In nucleotides, the CDR3 is TGTGCCAGCACGACAGGGGCTAACTACGAGCAGTACTTC.

This clonotype was counted a few times. The chain employs TRBV29-1 and TRBJ1-4, with TRBD1 matching over 8 bases. Germline CDR1 reads SQVTM; CDR2 reads ANQGSEA. With V trimmed by 7 bases and J by 7 bases, 8 bases remained unmatched. This CDR3 contains 13 residues. The CDR3 DNA reads TGCAGCGCAGGTGGGACAGGAGGTGAAAAACTGTTTTTT. This encodes CSAGGTGGEKLFF.

This clonotype was detected many times. The chain links TRBV7-2 to TRBJ2-7; D possibly corresponds to TRBD2 (5 bases). The CDR3 runs to 14 residues. Trimming stripped 5 bases from V and 3 bases from J, with 14 bases between. The germline V gene encodes CDR1 SGHTA and CDR2 FQGNSA. The CDR3 sequence: CASSPQTGIYEQYF. As DNA, the CDR3 is TGTGCCAGCAGCCCCCAGACGGGGATCTACGAGCAGTACTTC.

The chain recombines TRBV20-1 with TRBJ1-2; D not certain. Germline CDR1 DFQATT, CDR2 SNEGSKA (reference sequence). The V end lost 0 bases, the J end lost 3 bases, and 20 bases lay between the germline ends. The CDR3 runs 17 residues. The CDR3 loop reads CSARDRTFGERDYGYTF. The CDR3 DNA is TGCAGTGCTAGAGATAGGACCTTCGGGGAAAGGGACTATGGCTACACCTTC.

This clonotype has at least ten counts. This rearrangement joins TRBV5-1 to TRBJ2-1, with D hard to call. V lost 5 bases to trimming and J lost 1 base, with 10 bases between them. The germline gives CDR1 SGHRS, CDR2 YFSETQ. The length of the CDR3 is 14 residues. Here the CDR3 DNA reads TGCGCCAGCAGGTTAGACGCGTCCTACAATGAGCAGTTCTTC. This gives the protein CASRLDASYNEQFF. The whole variable domain, remainder taken from reference TRBV5-1 and TRBJ2-1, is KAGVTQTPRYLIKTRGQQVTLSCSPISGHRSVSWYQQTPGQGLQFLFEYFSETQRNKGNFPGRFSGRQFSNSRSEMNVSTLELGDSALYLCASRLDASYNEQFFGPGTRLTVL.

The genes are TRBV19 and TRBJ2-7; 10 bases align to TRBD2. The V gene end was trimmed by 7 bases and the J gene end by 2 bases; junction bases not matched to a gene: 8. In germline, CDR1 is LNHDA, CDR2 SQIVND (reference sequence). This CDR3 spans 15 amino acids. CDR3 sequence: CASTPSGRGPYEQYF. As DNA, the CDR3 is TGTGCCAGTACCCCTAGCGGGAGAGGGCCCTACGAGCAGTACTTC.

The chain has TRBV7-2 and TRBJ2-3, with unresolved D. Trimming pared 3 bases from V and 5 bases from J, leaving 9 bases between. Germline CDR1 and CDR2: SGHTA and FQGNSA. The CDR3 length is 13 residues. CDR3 bases: TGTGCCAGCAGCTTCCAGAGGCAAGATACGCAGTATTTT. This encodes CASSFQRQDTQYF.

Regarding this clonotype: A much larger clone differs from this one at a single base, so this may be a read error. The chain carries TRBV29-1 and TRBJ2-1; 11 nucleotides line up with TRBD2. The germline CDR1 and CDR2 sequences are SQVTM and ANQGSEA. The CDR3 sequence is 16 residues long. CDR3 amino acids: CSAEDPRLAGPYEQFF. In DNA form, the CDR3 reads TGCAGCGCTGAAGATCCCCGACTAGCGGGGCCGTATGAGCAGTTCTTC.

To note about this clonotype: The DNA is left out, because the CDR3 cannot be placed on it with certainty; the CDR3 is given as TCRdb lists it. This chain joins TRBV20-1 and TRBJ1-2; the table's D call, TRBD1, was not checked against the DNA. The CDR3 spans 20 residues, counting both ends. Germline V gene lookup returns CDR1 DFQATT and CDR2 SNEGSKA (reference sequence). The CDR3 here is CSANQFSYEQYFGPGDGYTF.

This clonotype occurred many times. This chain connects TRBV4-1 to TRBJ2-7; D is undetermined. Germline CDR1 reads MGHRA; CDR2 reads YSYEKL. The V gene lost 0 bases and the J gene lost 3 bases, with 15 bases spanning the gap. The CDR3 contains 16 residues. The CDR3 reads CASSQELTVAHYEQYF. Here the CDR3 DNA reads TGCGCCAGCAGCCAAGAACTGACGGTCGCCCACTACGAGCAGTACTTC.

This clonotype was picked up a small number of times. V and J are TRBV7-9 and TRBJ1-1; 10 bases agree with TRBD1. Germline V CDR1 and CDR2: SEHNR, FQNEAQ (reference sequence). Trimming cost V 2 bases and J 1 base; bases outside gene matches: 7. The CDR3 loop spans 17 amino acids. CDR3 in DNA: TGTGCCAGCAGCTTAAGGACAGGGGGTTCCCGGAACACTGAAGCTTTCTTT. The encoded protein is CASSLRTGGSRNTEAFF.

This chain uses TRBV30 with TRBJ2-1, with 9 bases lining up with TRBD2. J was trimmed by 14 bases and V by 1 base; bases with no gene match: 6. CDR1 GTSNPN and CDR2 SVGIG come from the germline V gene (reference sequence). The CDR3 consists of 12 residues. CDR3 in DNA: TGTGCCTGGAGTGCCATAGCGGGGGAGAAGTTCTTC. It translates to CAWSAIAGEKFF.

On this clonotype: The conserved final phenylalanine or tryptophan is absent from the CDR3, which likely points to a read error. This rearrangement joins TRBV29-1 to TRBJ1-1, with unresolved D. The CDR3 contains 11 residues. Germline V lookup: CDR1 SQVTM, CDR2 ANQGSEA. V was cut by 6 bases and J by 4 bases, with 9 bases left in between. The CDR3 protein is CSVTVGTEAFC. In DNA, the CDR3 is TGCAGCGTGACGGTGGGCACTGAAGCTTTCTGT.

This clonotype was seen at least ten times. The chain carries TRBV29-1 and TRBJ2-7; perhaps TRBD1 as D (5 bases). The CDR3 consists of 13 residues. Looked up from germline, CDR1 is SQVTM and CDR2 is ANQGSEA. Trimming pared 1 base from V and 6 bases from J, leaving 13 bases between. The CDR3 region has the DNA TGCAGCGTTGAAGGGCAGGGTAGTTCCGAGCAGTACTTC. The encoded protein is CSVEGQGSSEQYF.

Concerning this clonotype itself: Possible read error: a much larger clone is one base away. This chain links TRBV4-3 with TRBJ2-1; 7 bases match TRBD2. Germline V CDR1 and CDR2: LGHNA, YSLEER. Germline trimming cut 4 bases from V and 0 bases from J; bases unmatched to any gene: 9. The CDR3 totals 17 residues. CDR3 nucleotide sequence: TGCGCCAGCAGCCCGACTAGCAGTTCAAGCTCCTACAATGAGCAGTTCTTC. Protein product: CASSPTSSSSSYNEQFF.